Listed below are T cell receptor beta chains from one sample, sequenced in a study of neurological immune-mediated disorders. From the 5' RACE reads, TCRdb called clonotypes with MiXCR, one entry per CDR3 protein. The table records some 77,000 distinct CDR3 sequences, roughly 13% of them present only once. The sequencing sample was made of PBMCs. These receptors came from a female donor with HTLV-1-associated myelopathy (HAM/TSP). The CDR3 runs from the conserved cysteine through the conserved F or W. The D gene is left open where the match is weak. For some rows the clone size is stated as once, few or many, or as a class when expanded; others skip it.

TRBV20-1,NA,many,TRBJ2-6,TGCAGTGCTAGAGATTTTGACTCTGGGGCCAACGTCCTGACTTTC,CSARDFDSGANVLTF
TRBV5-6,NA,few,TRBJ2-5,TGTGCCAGCAGCTTGGATATGGAGTCCGCCGGGACCCAGTACTTC,CASSLDMESAGTQYF
TRBV7-9,NA,many,TRBJ2-1,TGTGCCAGCAGCGCCCTTACTGTGGATTGGCATAACAATGAGCAGTTCTTC,CASSALTVDWHNNEQFF
TRBV5-1,TRBD2,NA,TRBJ2-4,TGCGCCAGCAGCCACAGCGGGGGGGCTGGCAAAAACATTCAGTACTTC,CASSHSGGAGKNIQYF
TRBV4-1,TRBD2,many,TRBJ2-4,TGCGCCAGCAGCCAAGGGGCGGGGGGGCGTATAGCCAAAAACATTCAGTACTTC,CASSQGAGGRIAKNIQYF
TRBV15,TRBD2,few,TRBJ2-2,TGTGCCACCAGCAAGGGCGGGGGGGCCGGAACCGGGGAGCTGTTTTTT,CATSKGGGAGTGELFF
TRBV3-1,TRBD2,NA,TRBJ2-1,TGTGCCAGCAGCCACCCGGGACTAGCGGGCAATGAGCAGTTCTTC,CASSHPGLAGNEQFF
TRBV20-1,NA,many,TRBJ2-1,TGCAGTGCTACAAAAGACAGAGAGCAGTTCTTC,CSATKDREQFF
TRBV12-3/TRBV12-4,NA,NA,TRBJ2-2,TGTGCCAACTTTGGGGGGCCCAACACCGGGGAGCTGTTTTTT,CANFGGPNTGELFF
TRBV29-1,TRBD2,many,TRBJ2-5,TGCAGCGTTGAAAGCCTAGCGGAACAAGAGACCCAGTACTTC,CSVESLAEQETQYF
TRBV24-1,NA,NA,TRBJ2-6,TGTGCCACCAGTGAATCTGGGGCCAACGTCCTGACTTTC,CATSESGANVLTF
TRBV20-1,TRBD1,many,TRBJ1-1,TGCAGTGCTACCGGACAGGGGAACACTGAAGCTTTCTTT,CSATGQGNTEAFF
TRBV24-1,NA,many,TRBJ2-2,TGTGCCACCAGTGATAGACGCAGGGCTAGCGGGGAGCTGTTTTTT,CATSDRRRASGELFF
TRBV5-1,TRBD2,many,TRBJ2-7,TGCGCCAGCAGCCGGCCGGGGGGGGGCTACGAGCAGTACTTC,CASSRPGGGYEQYF
TRBV7-6,TRBD2,many,TRBJ2-3,TGTGCCAGCACCCAACTAGCGGGGGGAATCACAGATACGCAGTATTTT,CASTQLAGGITDTQYF
TRBV4-1,TRBD2,NA,TRBJ2-7,TGCGCCAGCCAACCTAGCGGGGGTTCCTACGAGCAGTACTTC,CASQPSGGSYEQYF
TRBV6-6,TRBD1,NA,TRBJ1-2,TGTGCCAGCAGTTGGGGTCGGGCAGGGGGCGCGGGTGGCTACACCTTC,CASSWGRAGGAGGYTF
TRBV28,TRBD2,many,TRBJ2-1,TGTGCCAGCAGGGGGACTAGCGGGGGTTACTCCTACAATGAGCAGTTCTTC,CASRGTSGGYSYNEQFF
TRBV7-9,NA,many,TRBJ2-7,TGTGCCAGCAGCCCCTCTGGGGCCACCGAGCAGTACTTC,CASSPSGATEQYF
TRBV6-5,TRBD1,many,TRBJ2-4,TGTGCCAGCAGGGCCGAAACAGGGGGGAAAAACATTCAGTACTTC,CASRAETGGKNIQYF
TRBV5-5,NA,NA,TRBJ2-7,TGTGCCAGCAGCTTGGCACACAGGCGGGTTTCCTACGAGCAGTACTTC,CASSLAHRRVSYEQYF
TRBV5-6,NA,many,TRBJ1-2,TGTGCCAGCAGCGCCGGGGATTTCTATGGCTACACCTTC,CASSAGDFYGYTF
TRBV27,NA,many,TRBJ2-5,TGTGCCAGCAGTTTATCGCGAGAGACCCAGTACTTC,CASSLSRETQYF
TRBV20-1,NA,few,TRBJ2-1,TGCAGTGCTCCCCTTTTCCCCGGGACGCCTTACAATGAGCAGTTCTTC,CSAPLFPGTPYNEQFF
TRBV5-1,NA,many,TRBJ2-6,TGCGCCAGCAGCTTGTCGGGCCGGAGCGGATCTGGGGCCAACGTCCTGACTTTC,CASSLSGRSGSGANVLTF
TRBV4-2,NA,many,TRBJ1-1,TGTGCCAGCAGCCAAAGGTTGGACACTGAAGCTTTCTTT,CASSQRLDTEAFF
TRBV3-1,NA,NA,TRBJ2-7,TGTGCCAGCAGCCAAGCTTTAGGGTCCTACGAGCAGTACTTC,CASSQALGSYEQYF
TRBV19,TRBD1,NA,TRBJ1-2,TGTGCCAGTAGTATACTAGGGGGCACTAACTATGGCTACACCTTC,CASSILGGTNYGYTF
TRBV5-6,NA,many,TRBJ2-6,TGTGCCAGCAGCTTGGGGCGGTCTGGGGCCAACGTCCTGACTTTC,CASSLGRSGANVLTF
TRBV28,NA,many,TRBJ1-2,TGTGCCAGCAGTTCGGGAGGTGGCTACACCTTC,CASSSGGGYTF
TRBV20-1,NA,many,TRBJ1-4,TGCAGTGCTAGAGATCCAGCAGGTACTAATGAAAAACTGTTTTTT,CSARDPAGTNEKLFF
TRBV18,TRBD1,many,TRBJ2-7,TGTGCCAGCTCACCCACAGGGGGTAGCGAGCAGTACTTC,CASSPTGGSEQYF
TRBV12-3/TRBV12-4,NA,many,TRBJ2-2,TGTGCCAGCCGTCCTGGGGGGCGTGCCGGGGAGCTGTTTTTT,CASRPGGRAGELFF
TRBV20-1,NA,few,TRBJ1-5,TGCAGTGCTAGACTATGGGGGAATAGCAATCAGCCCCAGCATTTT,CSARLWGNSNQPQHF
TRBV20-1,NA,many,TRBJ2-3,TGCAGTGCCCAAGACACTTCGGGGACAGATACGCAGTATTTT,CSAQDTSGTDTQYF
TRBV28,TRBD2,many,TRBJ2-7,TGTGCCAGCTCCCTGCGAGGGGCTAGCGGCGACGAGCAGTACTTC,CASSLRGASGDEQYF
TRBV12-3/TRBV12-4,NA,many,TRBJ2-1,TGTGCCAGCAGCCCCTCCGCGGGGAGTGAGTTCTTC,CASSPSAGSEFF
TRBV4-2,TRBD1,many,TRBJ2-7,TGTGCCAGCAGCCAAGAGGTCGAACAGGGGTTCTACGAGCAGTACTTC,CASSQEVEQGFYEQYF
TRBV29-1,NA,once,TRBJ2-3,TGCAGCGTTGAAGTGGGGTCGACCTGGAATACGCAGTATTTT,CSVEVGSTWNTQYF
TRBV4-1,NA,many,TRBJ1-4,TGCGCCAGCAGCCAAGCAGGGCTTGGAACTAATGAAAAACTGTTTTTT,CASSQAGLGTNEKLFF
TRBV20-1,NA,NA,TRBJ2-3,TGCAGTGCTAGGTACCCACTAGCCGGGGCCACAGGTACGCAGTATTTT,CSARYPLAGATGTQYF
TRBV7-2,TRBD2,many,TRBJ2-1,TGTGCCAGCAGCCGCGGGGGGCCGGGTGGGCAGTTCTTC,CASSRGGPGGQFF
TRBV20-1,TRBD1,few,TRBJ1-2,TGCAGTGCTAGAGATCCTCAGACAGGGAACTATGGCTACACCTTC,CSARDPQTGNYGYTF
TRBV5-1,NA,many,TRBJ1-3,TGCGCCAGCAGCTGGGGACCATTCTCTGGAAACACCATATATTTT,CASSWGPFSGNTIYF
TRBV4-3,NA,many,TRBJ2-3,TGCGCCAGCAGCCAAGATCGGACAGATACGCAGTATTTT,CASSQDRTDTQYF
TRBV19,NA,NA,TRBJ1-4,TGTGCCAGTAGTATTTCTGCTTTGGTTCGGACACGTGAAAAACTGTTTTTT,CASSISALVRTREKLFF
TRBV10-3,TRBD1,many,TRBJ2-7,TGTGCCATCAGTGCGGGACAGGGGCCAACCCGTGCCTACGAGCAGTACTTC,CAISAGQGPTRAYEQYF
TRBV28,NA,NA,TRBJ1-1,TGTGCCAGCAGTTTTCGACGGATTATGAACACTGAAGCTTTCTTT,CASSFRRIMNTEAFF
TRBV20-1,TRBD2,many,TRBJ2-7,TGCAGTGCAAACCTAGCGGGGGGCTCAAGCTCCTACGAGCAGTACTTC,CSANLAGGSSSYEQYF
TRBV4-1,NA,many,TRBJ2-3,TGCGCCAGCAGCCTCCGGGACCTAGTCACAGATACGCAGTATTTT,CASSLRDLVTDTQYF
TRBV28,NA,many,TRBJ2-2,TGTGCCAGCAGTTTGGACCAGGCGAACACCGGGGAGCTGTTTTTT,CASSLDQANTGELFF
TRBV5-1,TRBD2,many,TRBJ2-1,TGCGCCAGCAGCTCCAGCGGGGGCTCCTACAATGAGCAGTTCTTC,CASSSSGGSYNEQFF
TRBV21-1,NA,NA,TRBJ2-3,TGTGCCTGCAGTCAACTAGCGGGGGGGCGAGATACGCAGTATTTT,CACSQLAGGRDTQYF
TRBV6-1,NA,NA,TRBJ1-2,TGTGCCAGCAGTGATAATTCGGCCCCTGCCTATGGCTACACCTTC,CASSDNSAPAYGYTF
TRBV4-1,NA,many,TRBJ1-1,TGCGCCAGCAGCCTAACAGGGAGGACTGAAGCTTTCTTT,CASSLTGRTEAFF
TRBV6-5,TRBD2,NA,TRBJ2-2,TGTGCCAGCAGGCCAGGACTAGCGGGGGATCGCAACCGGGAGCTGTTTTTT,CASRPGLAGDRNRELFF